These 2 T cell receptor beta chains originate from one sample sequenced in a study of cytomegalovirus exposure and HLA in healthy donors. PCR employed 60 Vbeta and 13 Jbeta primers. The data were produced by immunoSEQ multiplex PCR, yet TCRdb's version contains in-frame clones alone and is incomplete. The profile shows about 180,000 clones, 75% to 85% of them singletons. Sequencing was done on a sample of PBMCs. Receptor source: a woman aged 18-29 years in good health and CMV-seropositive.

In its sample, this clone was seen a few times. The genes are TRBV19 and TRBJ1-3, with D uncertain. V was trimmed by 4 bases and J by 4 bases, leaving 11 bases between them. Germline CDR1 and CDR2: LNHDA and SQIVND (reference sequence). The CDR3 extends over 14 amino acids. In nucleotides, the CDR3 is TGTGCCAGTAGTAATCCCGGGGTCGGAAACACCATATATTTT. It translates to CASSNPGVGNTIYF.

This clone has just one count. The rearrangement uses TRBV4-1 and TRBJ2-2, with TRBD2 matching over 8 bases. CDR3 length equals 18 residues. The germline gives CDR1 MGHRA, CDR2 YSYEKL. J gave up 5 bases and V 2 bases, and 13 bases lay outside the gene matches. The CDR3 reads CASSQLVAGLHPTGELFF. The DNA for the CDR3 is TGCGCCAGCAGCCAATTGGTAGCGGGGCTTCACCCGACCGGGGAGCTGTTTTTT.